Listed below are T cell receptor beta chains from one sample, sequenced in a study of patients and donors after allogeneic stem cell transplantation. TCRdb re-called the RT-PCR reads with MiXCR, one entry per CDR3 protein. Among about 110,000 distinct CDR3 sequences listed, 35% were seen once. Sequenced sample: blood, either unsorted or a sorted T cell fraction (not recorded which). These receptors were collected from a human donor who was either an allogeneic HSCT recipient or a stem cell or donor lymphocyte infusion donor (not recorded which). It is not recorded whose cells these are; they may come from a transplant donor. Both conserved end residues are part of each CDR3. The D gene is left open where the match is weak. Size is stated for part of the rows, as once, few or many counts, or as a class when the clone is expanded.

J: TRBJ2-3; size: NA; D: NA; V: TRBV6-1; DNA: TGTGCCAGCAGTATTGACACAGATACGCAGTATTTT; CDR3: CASSIDTDTQYF
J: TRBJ1-4; size: few; D: NA; V: TRBV4-2; DNA: TGTGCCAGCAGCCGCCTAGGGGGTCCTAATGAAAAACTGTTTTTT; CDR3: CASSRLGGPNEKLFF
J: TRBJ2-3; size: NA; D: NA; V: TRBV7-6; DNA: TGTGCCAGCAGCAATGGACTCACAGATACGCAGTATTTT; CDR3: CASSNGLTDTQYF
J: TRBJ1-3; size: few; D: NA; V: TRBV20-1; DNA: TGCAGTGAGGGACACTCTGGAAACACCATATATTTT; CDR3: CSEGHSGNTIYF
J: TRBJ2-3; size: NA; D: TRBD1; V: TRBV20-1; DNA: TGCAGTGCTGATCCCCCGGGACAGGCTTTGGGTACGCAGTATTTT; CDR3: CSADPPGQALGTQYF
J: TRBJ1-1; size: NA; D: NA; V: TRBV7-2; DNA: TGTGCCAGCAGCTCACCGTTGAACACTGAAGCTTTCTTT; CDR3: CASSSPLNTEAFF
J: TRBJ1-1; size: NA; D: NA; V: TRBV6-2/TRBV6-3; DNA: TGTGCCAGCAGTTCGCCCGGGAGGGGGTGGACGAACCCTGAAGCTTTCTTT; CDR3: CASSSPGRGWTNPEAFF
J: TRBJ1-1; size: many; D: NA; V: TRBV29-1; DNA: TGCAGCGTTGGGCGGATGAACACTGAAGCTTTCTTT; CDR3: CSVGRMNTEAFF
J: TRBJ2-1; size: NA; D: NA; V: TRBV5-1; DNA: TGCGCCAGCAGCAGGGGTCTAGCCCCCCTGGATGAGCAGTTCTTC; CDR3: CASSRGLAPLDEQFF
J: TRBJ2-1; size: NA; D: NA; V: TRBV7-8; DNA: TGTGCCAGCAGCCCAAGACTCGACTCCCTCTCCTATAATGAGCAGTTCTTC; CDR3: CASSPRLDSLSYNEQFF
J: TRBJ2-7; size: NA; D: TRBD1; V: TRBV3-1; DNA: TGTGCCAGCAGCCGAGAAGGGGCAGGGGGCATCGAGCAGTACTTC; CDR3: CASSREGAGGIEQYF
J: TRBJ2-1; size: NA; D: TRBD2; V: TRBV4-2; DNA: TGTGCCAGCAGCCAAGGCGGGACTAGCGGGAACAATGAGCAGTTCTTC; CDR3: CASSQGGTSGNNEQFF
J: TRBJ1-2; size: NA; D: NA; V: TRBV29-1; DNA: TGCAGCGTTGAAACAGGCCATGGCTACACCTTC; CDR3: CSVETGHGYTF
J: TRBJ2-1; size: NA; D: NA; V: TRBV7-9; DNA: TGTGCCAGCAGCTTTCTATTCGGTCTAGAGCAGTTCTTC; CDR3: CASSFLFGLEQFF
J: TRBJ1-4; size: NA; D: NA; V: TRBV7-8; DNA: TGTGCCAGCAGCTTAGCGGGCGGGTTTCGTGAAAAACTGTTTTTT; CDR3: CASSLAGGFREKLFF
J: TRBJ2-2; size: NA; D: TRBD2; V: TRBV20-1; DNA: TGCAGTGCTAGAGTGGGTAGCGGGACGAACACCGGGGAGCTGTTTTTT; CDR3: CSARVGSGTNTGELFF
J: TRBJ2-2; size: few; D: TRBD2; V: TRBV29-1; DNA: TGCAGCGTTGCATCCGACTTAGGGACTAGCGGGAACACCGGGGAGCTGTTTTTT; CDR3: CSVASDLGTSGNTGELFF
J: TRBJ2-7; size: few; D: NA; V: TRBV18; DNA: TGTGCCAGCTCACCGATAAGTCGAACGCGATACGAGCAGTACTTC; CDR3: CASSPISRTRYEQYF
J: TRBJ1-2; size: NA; D: TRBD1; V: TRBV6-5; DNA: TGTGCCAGCAGTTACGACAGGGGTTCCTATGGCTACACCTTC; CDR3: CASSYDRGSYGYTF
J: TRBJ2-1; size: many; D: NA; V: TRBV9; DNA: TGTGCCAGCAGCGTAGCCGGAGCGGGCCCAAGGAATGAGCAGTTCTTC; CDR3: CASSVAGAGPRNEQFF
J: TRBJ1-5; size: few; D: TRBD1; V: TRBV15; DNA: TGTGCCACCAGCACGACAGGGGGGGCGAATCAGCCCCAGCATTTT; CDR3: CATSTTGGANQPQHF
J: TRBJ2-7; size: few; D: NA; V: TRBV6-5; DNA: TGTGCCAGCAGTTACTCCGTTGCGGCTAGCTCCTACGAGCAGTACTTC; CDR3: CASSYSVAASSYEQYF
J: TRBJ1-6; size: NA; D: NA; V: TRBV6-5; DNA: TGTGCCAGCACATCAGGGGACGGCAGGAATTCACCCCTCCACTTT; CDR3: CASTSGDGRNSPLHF
J: TRBJ1-2; size: NA; D: NA; V: TRBV4-3; DNA: TGCGCCAGCAGCCAAGTGAGGGAAGTCGGCTATGGCTACACCTTC; CDR3: CASSQVREVGYGYTF
J: TRBJ1-2; size: NA; D: NA; V: TRBV20-1; DNA: TGCAGTGCTAGCACCGGGGAAGGTTCTAGTGGCTACACCTTC; CDR3: CSASTGEGSSGYTF
J: TRBJ1-2; size: NA; D: TRBD1; V: TRBV20-1; DNA: TGCAGTGCAGCAGGACAGGGGCGCGGCTACACCTTC; CDR3: CSAAGQGRGYTF
J: TRBJ2-1; size: NA; D: TRBD1; V: TRBV5-6; DNA: TGTGCCAGCAGCTTGGAGTGGACAGGGAGGTCCAATGAGCAGTTCTTC; CDR3: CASSLEWTGRSNEQFF
J: TRBJ2-3; size: few; D: TRBD2; V: TRBV4-2; DNA: TGTGCCAGCAGCCAACGGCTAGCGGGAGGGCTTAGCACAGATACGCAGTATTTT; CDR3: CASSQRLAGGLSTDTQYF
J: TRBJ2-3; size: NA; D: NA; V: TRBV24-1; DNA: TGTGCCACCAGTGATAAGCAGTTCACAGATACGCAGTATTTT; CDR3: CATSDKQFTDTQYF
J: TRBJ1-3; size: few; D: TRBD1; V: TRBV27; DNA: TGTGCCAGCAGTCCGCTGGGACAGCTAAACACCATATATTTT; CDR3: CASSPLGQLNTIYF
J: TRBJ1-1; size: few; D: NA; V: TRBV7-2; DNA: TGTGCCAGCAGCTTAGCGGGGGGTGTTTGGGGAAACACTGAAGCTTTCTTT; CDR3: CASSLAGGVWGNTEAFF
J: TRBJ2-6; size: NA; D: NA; V: TRBV28; DNA: TGTGCCAGCAGCAGGGCCTCTGGGGCCAACGTCCTGACTTTC; CDR3: CASSRASGANVLTF
J: TRBJ2-7; size: NA; D: NA; V: TRBV7-9; DNA: TGTGCCAGCAGCCCAACACCCGCTCCGTTAAAAACCTCCTACGAGCAGTACTTC; CDR3: CASSPTPAPLKTSYEQYF
J: TRBJ2-2; size: NA; D: TRBD2; V: TRBV12-3/TRBV12-4; DNA: TGTGCCAGCCGTCGGCGGGGGGACACCGGGGAGCTGTTTTTT; CDR3: CASRRRGDTGELFF
J: TRBJ1-2; size: NA; D: NA; V: TRBV14; DNA: TGTGCCAGCAGCCTCGGACGGACCTATGGCTACACCTTC; CDR3: CASSLGRTYGYTF
J: TRBJ1-5; size: few; D: NA; V: TRBV12-3/TRBV12-4; DNA: TGTGCCAGCAGTTTACAGGGGCGATATCAGCCCCAGCATTTT; CDR3: CASSLQGRYQPQHF
J: TRBJ1-1; size: few; D: TRBD1; V: TRBV29-1; DNA: TGCAGCGTCGAAACAGGGGGGAACACTGAAGCTTTCTTT; CDR3: CSVETGGNTEAFF
J: TRBJ1-5; size: few; D: NA; V: TRBV20-1; DNA: TGCAGTGCAACCGGGATGAATAGCAATCAGCCCCAGCATTTT; CDR3: CSATGMNSNQPQHF